This passage covers 26 T cell receptor beta chains from one sample sequenced in a study of blood T cell repertoires in COVID-19. Sequenced by immunoSEQ multiplex PCR; TCRdb stores in-frame clones only, minus some. The data contain approximately 300,000 clones, around nine tenths of them singletons. Sequencing was performed on PBMCs or T cells enriched from blood (not recorded which). Receptor source: a woman aged 18-29 years who had recovered from COVID-19.

This clone occurred once. The V call is TRBV6-2 or TRBV6-3, the J call TRBJ1-2; TRBD1 agrees at 8 bases. After removal of 2 bases from V and 4 bases from J, the junction contained 0 bases not matched to a gene. Germline loops: CDR1 MNHEY, CDR2 SVGEGT. The CDR3 covers 13 residues. CDR3 nucleotide sequence: TGTGCCAGCAGTTACCAGGGGGCCTATGGCTACACCTTC. Protein product: CASSYQGAYGYTF.

The genes are TRBV10-3 and TRBJ1-6; no reliable D call. This CDR3 contains 13 residues. V shed 2 bases and J shed 7 bases, with 6 bases lying between them. CDR1 and CDR2 (germline): ENHRY, SYGVKD. CDR3 sequence (DNA): TGTGCCATCAGTGAGCAGAACAATTCACCCCTCCACTTT. Its protein product is CAISEQNNSPLHF.

The J gene is TRBJ1-2, the V gene TRBV20-1, with D possibly being TRBD1 (6 bases). This CDR3 has 11 residues. The germline CDR1 and CDR2 sequences are DFQATT and SNEGSKA (reference sequence). V was clipped by 6 bases and J by 4 bases, with 9 bases between them. The CDR3 nucleotides read TGCAGTGCGACAGGTTTCTATGGCTACACCTTC. This encodes CSATGFYGYTF.

The chain couples TRBV5-8 to TRBJ2-7, with TRBD2 identical over 7 bases. This CDR3 is built from 14 residues. J was trimmed by 2 bases and V by 2 bases; bases with no gene match: 4. Germline CDR1 and CDR2: SGHTS and YDEGEE. The CDR3 DNA is TGTGCCAGCAGCTTCCTTGGGGGGGCCTACGAGCAGTACTTC. It specifies CASSFLGGAYEQYF.

This clone was seen just once. The J gene is TRBJ1-4, the V gene TRBV7-9, with D tentatively TRBD1 (5 bases). CDR1 SEHNR and CDR2 FQNEAQ come from the germline V gene (reference sequence). V lost 7 bases to trimming and J lost 7 bases, with 16 bases between them. This CDR3 has 14 residues. DNA for the CDR3: TGTGCCAGCACCCGTCAGGGTAATGTTGAAAAACTGTTTTTT. This sequence encodes CASTRQGNVEKLFF.

V gene TRBV19 combines with J gene TRBJ1-1, with 8 bases that match TRBD1. Germline V CDR1 and CDR2: LNHDA, SQIVND (reference sequence). The CDR3 loop spans 17 amino acids. The ends lost 5 bases at V and 4 bases at J; junction bases unmatched: 15. CDR3 residues: CASSSYLTGDLGTEAFF. The CDR3 coding sequence is TGTGCCAGTAGTTCGTACCTGACAGGGGATTTGGGCACTGAAGCTTTCTTT.

The chain employs TRBV5-1 and TRBJ2-7, with a possible D match to TRBD2 (5 bases). Germline CDR1 SGHRS, CDR2 YFSETQ. The CDR3 length is 16 residues. V lost 0 bases, J lost 4 bases, and 17 bases lay in between. The CDR3 coding sequence is TGCGCCAGCAGCTTGGGATTATCGGACTCCGGATACGAGCAGTACTTC. Encoded protein: CASSLGLSDSGYEQYF. Complete variable domain (other parts from reference TRBV5-1 and TRBJ2-7): KAGVTQTPRYLIKTRGQQVTLSCSPISGHRSVSWYQQTPGQGLQFLFEYFSETQRNKGNFPGRFSGRQFSNSRSEMNVSTLELGDSALYLCASSLGLSDSGYEQYFGPGTRLTVT.

The chain has TRBV6-5 and TRBJ2-1; TRBD2 agrees at 8 bases. Germline V CDR1 and CDR2: MNHEY, SVGAGI. With 5 bases clipped from V and 5 bases from J, the junction kept 5 bases outside the gene matches. This CDR3 comprises 14 residues. The CDR3 DNA sequence: TGTGCCAGCAGTCCCGGGACTAGGCACAATGAGCAGTTCTTC. Its protein is CASSPGTRHNEQFF.

The V gene is TRBV11-2, the J gene TRBJ2-7, with 10 positions matching TRBD2. CDR3 length: 15 residues. Germline loops: CDR1 SGHAT, CDR2 FQNNGV. Losses at the gene ends were 6 bases for V and 2 bases for J; bases not matched to a gene: 7. CDR3 protein: CASRWTSGTPYEQYF. The CDR3 DNA reads TGTGCCAGCAGGTGGACTAGCGGCACCCCCTACGAGCAGTACTTC.

J is TRBJ1-5 and V is TRBV11-2; D not resolved. V gave up 8 bases and J gave up 1 base, with 18 bases separating them. Germline assignment: CDR1 SGHAT and CDR2 FQNNGV. This CDR3 has 16 residues. The CDR3: CASAEGGRLSNQPQHF. Here the CDR3 DNA reads TGTGCCAGCGCCGAAGGAGGGAGACTAAGCAATCAGCCCCAGCATTTT.

The chain joins TRBV14 to TRBJ2-7; weak D call: TRBD2 (8 bases). From germline, CDR1 is SGHDN and CDR2 FVKESK. Trimming shortened V by 1 base and J by 4 bases, and 14 bases separated the two germline ends. The CDR3 covers 15 residues. CDR3 in amino acids: CASSQVGQREYEQYF. CDR3 bases: TGTGCCAGCAGCCAAGTGGGACAGCGGGAGTACGAGCAGTACTTC.

This clone was seen a few times. This chain uses TRBV5-1 with TRBJ2-3; D gene uncertain. The V gene's germline CDR1 is SGHRS and CDR2 YFSETQ. Trimming removed 4 bases from V and 2 bases from J, with 8 bases in between. This CDR3 region has 13 residues. The CDR3 reads CASSEVATDTQYF. CDR3 bases: TGCGCCAGCAGCGAGGTTGCCACAGATACGCAGTATTTT.

This clone was recorded only once. The V gene is TRBV18, the J gene TRBJ2-2; the D gene is possibly TRBD2 (5 bases). In germline, CDR1 is KGHSH, CDR2 LQKENI. CDR3 length: 15 amino acids. Trimming removed 3 bases at V and 6 bases at J, with 14 bases between. CDR3 bases: TGTGCCAGCTCACCGACTTGGAGGTCGGCCGGGGAGCTGTTTTTT. This gives the protein CASSPTWRSAGELFF. The whole variable domain, remainder taken from reference TRBV18 and TRBJ2-2, is NAGVMQNPRHLVRRRGQEARLRCSPMKGHSHVYWYRQLPEEGLKFMVYLQKENIIDESGMPKERFSAEFPKEGPSILRIQQVVRGDSAAYFCASSPTWRSAGELFFGEGSRLTVL.

This chain links TRBV6-5 with TRBJ1-5, with D perhaps TRBD1 (5 bases). Germline lookup yields CDR1 MNHEY and CDR2 SVGAGI. V was shortened by 8 bases and J by 2 bases, with 16 bases between the two germline ends. This CDR3 contains 15 residues. The CDR3 coding sequence is TGTGCCAGCCCTGATAGGGGATTGGGCAATCAGCCCCAGCATTTT. It specifies CASPDRGLGNQPQHF.

This clone has only one observation. This chain joins TRBV7-9 and TRBJ2-3, with 11 positions matching TRBD1. The CDR3 loop spans 15 amino acids. Germline V CDR1 and CDR2: SEHNR, FQNEAQ (reference sequence). Germline trimming cut 4 bases from V and 3 bases from J; bases unmatched to any gene: 3. CDR3 DNA: TGTGCCAGCAGCTACGGACAGGGGGCAACAGATACGCAGTATTTT. Its translation: CASSYGQGATDTQYF.

The V and J genes are TRBV5-4 and TRBJ1-4; D call uncertain. CDR3 size: 16 residues. V was trimmed by 0 bases and J by 3 bases, leaving 12 bases between them. Germline CDR1 SGHNT, CDR2 YYREEE (reference sequence). CDR3 region: CASSLDPGLANEKLFF. CDR3 nucleotides: TGTGCCAGCAGCTTGGATCCGGGGTTAGCTAATGAAAAACTGTTTTTT. Together with reference TRBV5-4 and TRBJ1-4, the CDR3 gives the full variable domain: ETGVTQSPTHLIKTRGQQVTLRCSSQSGHNTVSWYQQALGQGPQFIFQYYREEENGRGNFPPRFSGLQFPNYSSELNVNALELDDSALYLCASSLDPGLANEKLFFGSGTQLSVL.

The chain has TRBV30 and TRBJ2-7; 11 positions match TRBD2. The V segment lost 4 bases and the J segment 4 bases; nucleotides outside the gene matches: 9. Germline V gene sequence: CDR1 GTSNPN, CDR2 SVGIG (reference sequence). This CDR3 comprises 15 residues. The CDR3 loop reads CAWTAPLAGGYEQYF. Here the CDR3 DNA reads TGTGCCTGGACCGCCCCCCTAGCGGGAGGATACGAGCAGTACTTC.

The genes are TRBV28 and TRBJ1-5; tentative D call: TRBD1 (6 bases). V was shortened by 4 bases and J by 5 bases, with 9 bases between the two germline ends. From germline, CDR1 is MDHEN and CDR2 SYDVKM. The length of the CDR3 is 13 residues. The CDR3 DNA reads TGTGCCAGCAGTTCATACAGGGATCAGCCCCAGCATTTT. It is translated as CASSSYRDQPQHF.

V and J are TRBV18 and TRBJ1-6, with 8 bases aligning to TRBD1. The germline CDR1 and CDR2 sequences are KGHSH and LQKENI. The CDR3 has 17 residues. V shed 4 bases and J 3 bases; nucleotides not matched to a gene: 8. Written as DNA, the CDR3 is TGTGCCAGCTCACGACAGGGGAAGACGCTCTATAATTCACCCCTCCACTTT. This encodes CASSRQGKTLYNSPLHF.

This chain links TRBV10-2 with TRBJ2-5; D is possibly TRBD1 (6 bases). Germline V gene lookup returns CDR1 WSHSY and CDR2 SAAADI. The CDR3 spans 14 residues. V dropped 3 bases and J dropped 5 bases, with 13 bases sitting between them. The chain's CDR3 is CASSDQDSGETQYF. CDR3 sequence (DNA): TGCGCCAGCAGTGACCAGGACAGCGGCGAGACCCAGTACTTC.

The chain uses TRBV19 and TRBJ2-1, with 10 bases matching TRBD2. V dropped 4 bases and J dropped 4; count of bases not matched to a gene: 7. Germline assignment: CDR1 LNHDA and CDR2 SQIVND (reference sequence). This CDR3 spans 16 amino acids. The CDR3 loop reads CASSTSSGGLYNEQFF. The CDR3, as DNA: TGTGCCAGTAGTACCAGTAGCGGGGGGCTGTACAATGAGCAGTTCTTC.

The chain has TRBV18 and TRBJ2-3; the D gene is possibly TRBD1 (5 bases). V was clipped by 2 bases and J by 3 bases, with 18 bases between them. CDR3 size: 17 residues. CDR1 and CDR2 from the germline V gene are KGHSH and LQKENI. This chain's CDR3 is CASSPGAQVVETDTQYF. CDR3 coding DNA: TGTGCCAGCTCACCAGGGGCACAGGTCGTGGAAACAGATACGCAGTATTTT.

The chain recombines TRBV24-1 with TRBJ2-1; possibly TRBD1 for D (6 bases). This CDR3 has 17 residues. In germline, CDR1 is KGHDR, CDR2 SFDVKD. Trimming left V 2 bases short and J 7 bases short, with 20 bases between. In nucleotides, the CDR3 is TGTGCCACCAGTGATTCTGTATGGCAGGGGTTAGGTAATGAGCAGTTCTTC. It specifies CATSDSVWQGLGNEQFF.

This clone was counted a few times. The chain links TRBV5-1 to TRBJ1-1, with TRBD1 identical over 8 bases. The V and J ends lost 0 bases and 2 bases, in that order; junction bases with no gene match: 3. The germline gives CDR1 SGHRS, CDR2 YFSETQ. This CDR3 is 15 amino acids long. CDR3 coding DNA: TGCGCCAGCAGCTTGGTACAGGGGGGTAACACTGAAGCTTTCTTT. Its translation is CASSLVQGGNTEAFF.

This clone was seen a few times. The chain combines TRBV7-9 with TRBJ1-2; 11 nucleotides agree with TRBD1. CDR1 and CDR2 from the germline V gene are SEHNR and FQNEAQ (reference sequence). CDR3 length: 14 residues. Losses at the gene ends were 3 bases for V and 7 bases for J; bases not matched to a gene: 4. The CDR3: CASSFGTGGLGYTF. CDR3 bases: TGTGCCAGCAGCTTTGGGACAGGGGGTCTTGGCTACACCTTC.

V is TRBV6-7 and J is TRBJ1-6; D remains unclear. TRBV6-7 is treated as an ORF (open reading frame) with a function not yet certain. V gave up 7 bases and J gave up 7 bases, with 5 bases separating them. This CDR3 contains 11 residues. The CDR3 is CASTSNSPLHF. The CDR3 nucleotides are TGTGCCAGCACCTCGAATTCACCCCTCCACTTT.